These 12 T cell receptor beta chains came from one sample sequenced in a study of post-analysis software for immune sequencing data. Notes on the study in general: About five TRBV segments were more frequent in patients than controls; TRBV5-6, TRBV5-1 and TRBV20-1 belonged to this group.

Unique molecular identifiers were carried by the TCR beta cDNA libraries. TCRdb re-derived calls from the PCR reads in MiXCR, one entry per CDR3 protein. Among about 460,000 distinct CDR3 sequences listed, under 55% were seen once. These receptors have no identified antigens. Sequenced sample: blood. The receptor source for this set is a girl between 5 and 17 years old with multiple sclerosis.

There are a few counts of this clonotype. The genes are TRBV5-4 and TRBJ2-1; TRBD1 or TRBD2 may be the D gene (5 bases each). There are 15 residues in the CDR3. In germline, CDR1 is SGHNT, CDR2 YYREEE (reference sequence). V lost 0 bases and J lost 3, with 10 bases in between. CDR3 in DNA: TGTGCCAGCAGCTTGGGGGGGAGCGTCTACAATGAGCAGTTCTTC. It yields the protein CASSLGGSVYNEQFF. Based on the CDR3 plus reference TRBV5-4 and TRBJ2-1, the full variable domain is ETGVTQSPTHLIKTRGQQVTLRCSSQSGHNTVSWYQQALGQGPQFIFQYYREEENGRGNFPPRFSGLQFPNYSSELNVNALELDDSALYLCASSLGGSVYNEQFFGPGTRLTVL.

V gene TRBV20-1 combines with J gene TRBJ2-7; TRBD1 matches at 8 bases. Germline CDR1 and CDR2: DFQATT and SNEGSKA (reference sequence). Germline trimming cut 6 bases from V and 2 bases from J; bases unmatched to any gene: 6. The CDR3 is made up of 13 amino acids. The CDR3: CSARPGGTYEQYF. In nucleotides, the CDR3 is TGCAGTGCGAGGCCAGGGGGCACCTACGAGCAGTACTTC.

The table lists this clonotype with a few counts. The V gene is TRBV9, the J gene TRBJ2-3; the D is unclear. The V end was cut by 4 bases, the J end by 5 bases, with 11 bases between. The CDR3 loop spans 13 amino acids. Germline V gene data show CDR1 as SGDLS and CDR2 as YYNGEE. The CDR3 loop reads CASSSRDRDTQYF. The CDR3 DNA follows: TGTGCCAGCAGCTCAAGGGATCGAGATACGCAGTATTTT.

The chain joins TRBV20-1 to TRBJ1-5; D is uncertain. The CDR3 has 13 residues. Germline CDR1 and CDR2: DFQATT and SNEGSKA (reference sequence). Trimming removed 3 bases from V and 5 bases from J, with 11 bases in between. CDR3 bases: TGCAGTGCTAGTATGGGTCGGGATCAGCCCCAGCATTTT. Translation: CSASMGRDQPQHF.

The chain uses TRBV29-1 and TRBJ1-2; no definite D call. Germline assignment: CDR1 SQVTM and CDR2 ANQGSEA. Between the trimmed V and J ends, which lost 5 bases and 7 bases, there was a span of 14 bases. The length of the CDR3 is 12 residues. The CDR3 coding sequence is TGCAGCGTTTGCCGCCTAGCCGGTGGCTACACCTTC. Residues: CSVCRLAGGYTF.

The chain couples TRBV5-1 to TRBJ2-3; 11 nucleotides line up with TRBD2. The ends lost 6 bases at V and 4 bases at J; junction bases unmatched: 7. The CDR3 sequence is 15 residues long. Germline V gene lookup returns CDR1 SGHRS and CDR2 YFSETQ. The DNA for the CDR3 is TGCGCCAGCAAGAAACTAGCGGGAGCCCCAGATACGCAGTATTTT. Translation gives CASKKLAGAPDTQYF.

This clonotype was counted only a few times. The chain links TRBV5-1 to TRBJ2-1; TRBD2 is a possible D gene (5 bases). Looked up from germline, CDR1 is SGHRS and CDR2 is YFSETQ. The CDR3 is 19 residues long. V dropped 4 bases and J dropped 2 bases, with 25 bases sitting between them. CDR3 residues: CASSHRLASSEYTYNEQFF. The CDR3, as DNA: TGCGCCAGCAGCCACCGTCTAGCTTCCTCCGAATATACCTACAATGAGCAGTTCTTC.

In this sample, this clonotype turned up a few times. This chain uses TRBV25-1 with TRBJ2-5, with a weak D call TRBD1 (5 bases). Trimming pared 2 bases from V and 2 bases from J, leaving 9 bases between. The CDR3 is 14 residues long. Per germline, CDR1 MGHDK and CDR2 SYGVNS. The CDR3 protein is CASSENRPQETQYF. The CDR3 DNA reads as TGTGCCAGCAGTGAAAACAGGCCACAAGAGACCCAGTACTTC.

In its sample, this clonotype was seen once. The chain couples TRBV14 to TRBJ2-7; D gene ambiguous. Trimming cost V 4 bases and J 0 bases, with 10 bases left between them. The germline CDR1 and CDR2 sequences are SGHDN and FVKESK. This CDR3 comprises 14 residues. The CDR3: CASSPRWLSYEQYF. In DNA form, the CDR3 reads TGTGCCAGCAGCCCCCGTTGGCTCTCCTACGAGCAGTACTTC.

J is TRBJ2-1 and V is TRBV28; 9 bases match TRBD1. CDR3 length equals 16 residues. Germline loops: CDR1 MDHEN, CDR2 SYDVKM. V gave up 10 bases and J gave up 1 base; unmatched junction bases: 11. CDR3 in DNA: TGTGCCATCACGAGGGACAGGGTCGAATCCTACAATGAGCAGTTCTTC. Translating it yields CAITRDRVESYNEQFF.

This clonotype was found a few times. The chain employs TRBV6-5 and TRBJ1-1; D is ambiguous. Deletions cut 8 bases from V and 3 bases from J, with 13 bases between. The CDR3 contains 13 residues. Per germline, CDR1 MNHEY and CDR2 SVGAGI. CDR3 nucleotide sequence: TGTGCCAGCGGCCTTAGGTGGGACACTGAAGCTTTCTTT. This encodes CASGLRWDTEAFF.

For the CDR3, the DNA is TGTGCCAGCAGCCGACACCGCTACAATGAGCAGTTCTTC. Translation: CASSRHRYNEQFF. The chain combines TRBV5-5 with TRBJ2-1; D ambiguous. The CDR3 consists of 13 residues. Germline loops: CDR1 SGHKS, CDR2 YYEKEE (reference sequence). V was trimmed by 4 bases and J by 3 bases, leaving 8 bases between them. Drawing the rest from reference TRBV5-5 and TRBJ2-1, the complete variable domain is DAGVTQSPTHLIKTRGQQVTLRCSPISGHKSVSWYQQVLGQGPQFIFQYYEKEERGRGNFPDRFSARQFPNYSSELNVNALLLGDSALYLCASSRHRYNEQFFGPGTRLTVL.